This is a list of T cell receptor beta chains from one sample in a study of naive CD8 T cells in extremely preterm neonates. Sequenced by immunoSEQ multiplex PCR; TCRdb stores in-frame clones only, minus some. The sample has about 5,000 clones, 90% to 95% seen once. Sequencing was done on a sample of naive CD8+ T cells from cord blood. The source is a boy who was born preterm. Both conserved end residues are part of each CDR3. A D gene is named only where the DNA matches it firmly. A clone size is listed for some rows: how often the clone was seen (once, few, many), or a class if it is expanded.

>TRBJ1-5|NA|TRBD1|TRBV10-2
CASRLTGNNQPQHF
TGCGCCAGCAGATTGACAGGGAACAATCAACCCCAGCATTTT
>TRBJ2-4|NA|TRBD1|TRBV4-1
CASSQGGAGGKTKNIQYF
TGCGCCAGCAGCCAAGGGGGGGCAGGGGGCAAAACCAAAAACATTCAGTACTTC
>TRBJ2-1|NA|NA|TRBV6-4
CASSEGNEQFF
TGTGCCAGCAGTGAGGGGAATGAGCAGTTCTTC
>TRBJ2-1|once|TRBD1|TRBV4-3
CASSISWGQPRNEQFF
TGCGCCAGCAGCATTAGCTGGGGACAGCCCAGGAATGAGCAGTTCTTC
>TRBJ2-7|NA|TRBD1|TRBV13
CASSSPRQGDYEQYF
TGTGCCAGCAGCTCCCCAAGACAGGGGGACTACGAGCAGTACTTC
>TRBJ2-3|NA|NA|TRBV9
CASSVSGSTDTQYF
TGTGCCAGCAGCGTAAGCGGGAGCACAGATACGCAGTATTTT
>TRBJ1-3|NA|NA|TRBV5-6
CASSLEGRAGNTIYF
TGTGCCAGCAGCTTGGAGGGCAGGGCTGGAAACACCATATATTTT
>TRBJ1-2|NA|NA|TRBV11-2
CASSLGHYGYTF
TGTGCCAGCAGCTTAGGACACTATGGCTACACCTTC
>TRBJ2-7|NA|NA|TRBV19
CASQTGAEQYF
TGTGCCTCCCAGACGGGGGCCGAGCAGTACTTC
>TRBJ2-3|NA|NA|TRBV21-1
CASSKPRTDTQYF
TGTGCCAGCAGCAAACCCCGCACAGATACGCAGTATTTT
>TRBJ2-5|once|NA|TRBV7-6
CASSRDLGETQYF
TGTGCCAGCAGCCGGGATCTCGGGGAGACCCAGTACTTC
>TRBJ2-3|NA|TRBD2|TRBV6-1
CASSEGTSGWTDTQYF
TGTGCCAGCAGTGAGGGGACTAGCGGGTGGACAGATACGCAGTATTTT
>TRBJ2-1|NA|TRBD2|TRBV4-2
CASSVPGLGNEQFF
TGTGCCAGCAGCGTACCGGGACTAGGCAATGAGCAGTTCTTC
>TRBJ2-7|NA|NA|TRBV29-1
CSVDTGGDYEQYF
TGCAGCGTTGATACAGGAGGGGACTACGAGCAGTACTTC
>TRBJ1-2|NA|NA|TRBV19
CASSLVQRKTYGYTF
TGTGCCAGTAGTCTTGTGCAGAGAAAGACCTATGGCTACACCTTC
>TRBJ2-2|NA|TRBD2|TRBV7-8
CASTLSGPGELFF
TGTGCCAGCACCCTTAGCGGGCCCGGGGAGCTGTTTTTT
>TRBJ2-3|once|TRBD2|TRBV5-4
CASSTKREIGEDTQYF
TGTGCCAGCAGCACCAAGCGGGAGATAGGGGAAGATACGCAGTATTTT
>TRBJ2-6|once|NA|TRBV5-6
CASSDCNSPKSGQRPDF
TGTGCCAGCTCCGACTGCAATAGTCCAAAGTCGGGCCAACGTCCTGACTTC
>TRBJ2-2|NA|NA|TRBV5-4
CASSLQGNTGELFF
TGTGCCAGCAGCTTGCAGGGGAACACCGGGGAGCTGTTTTTT
>TRBJ2-1|once|TRBD2|TRBV9
CASSVAGLAGGYNEQFF
TGTGCCAGCAGCGTAGCTGGACTAGCGGGAGGGTACAATGAGCAGTTCTTC
>TRBJ1-1|few|NA|TRBV27
CASSLQGTEAFF
TGTGCCAGCAGTTTACAGGGCACTGAAGCTTTCTTT
>TRBJ2-2|NA|NA|TRBV6-5
CASSYGRNTGELFF
TGTGCCAGCAGTTACGGGAGAAACACCGGGGAGCTGTTTTTT
>TRBJ2-7|NA|TRBD2|TRBV5-1
CASSRGLAGNHEQYF
TGCGCCAGCAGCAGGGGACTAGCGGGAAATCACGAGCAGTACTTC
>TRBJ2-3|NA|TRBD2|TRBV7-6
CASSLLAGTDTQYF
TGTGCCAGCAGCTTACTAGCGGGCACAGATACGCAGTATTTT
>TRBJ2-3|NA|NA|TRBV11-3
CASSSTSTADTQYF
TGTGCCAGCAGCTCAACTAGCACCGCAGATACGCAGTATTTT
>TRBJ2-7|NA|NA|TRBV29-1
CSVEDSYEQYF
TGCAGCGTTGAAGACTCCTACGAGCAGTACTTC
>TRBJ2-5|NA|NA|TRBV27
CASSLAGETQYF
TGTGCCAGCAGTTTAGCGGGGGAGACCCAGTACTTC
>TRBJ2-4|NA|NA|TRBV13
CASSLAGIAKNIQYF
TGTGCCAGCAGCTTAGCGGGAATAGCCAAAAACATTCAGTACTTC
>TRBJ2-1|NA|NA|TRBV4-2
CASSQRGSSSYNEQFF
TGTGCCAGCAGCCAGAGGGGGTCGAGCTCCTACAATGAGCAGTTCTTC
>TRBJ2-3|once|NA|TRBV7-9
CASSFGADTQYF
TGTGCCAGCAGCTTTGGGGCAGATACGCAGTATTTT
>TRBJ2-3|few|TRBD2|TRBV7-3
CASTPGLATDTQYF
TGTGCCAGCACCCCGGGACTAGCAACAGATACGCAGTATTTT
>TRBJ2-7|NA|TRBD1|TRBV5-4
CASSLATGGGYEQYF
TGTGCCAGCAGCTTGGCGACAGGGGGCGGCTACGAGCAGTACTTC
>TRBJ2-3|NA|TRBD2|TRBV7-2
CASSLGSGKGTDTQYF
TGTGCCAGCAGCTTAGGGAGCGGGAAAGGCACAGATACGCAGTATTTT
>TRBJ2-7|NA|TRBD2|TRBV9
CASSPGTRRYEQYF
TGTGCCAGCAGCCCGGGGACTAGAAGGTACGAGCAGTACTTC
>TRBJ2-2|once|TRBD2|TRBV4-3
CASSEVGRGGELFF
TGCGCCAGCAGCGAGGTGGGGAGGGGCGGGGAGCTGTTTTTT
>TRBJ2-7|once|NA|TRBV29-1
CSVQGKTEQYF
TGCAGCGTACAGGGTAAAACGGAGCAGTACTTC
>TRBJ2-3|NA|TRBD1|TRBV11-1
CASSDRAQYF
TGTGCCAGCAGCGACAGGGCGCAGTATTTT
>TRBJ2-1|NA|TRBD2|TRBV4-2
CASSQVAGAYNEQFF
TGTGCCAGCAGCCAAGTAGCGGGAGCCTACAATGAGCAGTTCTTC